The clone carrying this TCR beta chain showed up just once. The antigen is undetermined. The rectum was sampled with one to two pinch biopsies at colonoscopy. Ulcerative colitis patients received no immunosuppressive medication before the diagnostic colonoscopy. V dropped 6 bases and J dropped 8; count of bases not matched to a gene: 8. The length of the CDR3 is 15 residues. CDR1 and CDR2 from the germline V gene are MNHNY and SVGAGI (reference sequence). These data originate in a study of pediatric ulcerative colitis. Repertoires were generated with immunoSEQ multiplex PCR, while TCRdb's copy carries only in-frame clones and drops some. The table lists 40,000 to 60,000 clones, 60% to 85% of them singletons. Study-wide findings and caveats: Rectal pinch biopsies may have included blood-derived T cells, especially in patients with overt colitis.

This chain joins TRBV6-6 and TRBJ1-4; 11 positions match TRBD1. This receptor was obtained from a girl aged 5-17 years with moderate ulcerative colitis. The sequenced sample was gut tissue. The CDR3 sequence is CASRPGTGGKEKLFF. CDR3 DNA: TGTGCCAGCAGACCGGGGACAGGGGGGAAGGAAAAACTGTTTTTT.